Sequencing of this TCR beta chain was carried out in a study of T-cell reconstitution after alpha-beta-depleted transplantation in children. Study results and caveats: Newly produced T cells mostly provided counts and TCRbeta diversity after one year, as hyperexpanded clones declined. Surviving thymic progenitors and recipient T cells were the source of high TCRbeta diversity at day 60 in some patients.

The CDR3 has 13 residues. Trimming left V 2 bases short and J 5 bases short, with 10 bases between. Unique molecular identifiers were used to barcode this TCRbeta library. A single record per CDR3 protein comes from TCRdb applying MiXCR to the PCR reads. The sample shows approximately 1,000,000 distinct CDR3 sequences, roughly 31% of them seen only once. With regard to this clonotype: Antigen unknown.

This receptor was identified in a boy under two years old who had a stem cell transplant for SCID, so the T cells may come from the graft donor. Sequencing used PBMCs, mostly from graft donor cells, obtained 360 days after TCRalphabeta/CD19-depleted stem cell transplant. This chain joins TRBV12-3 or TRBV12-4 and TRBJ2-7, with unresolved D. The CDR3 nucleotides read TGTGCCAGCAGTTTACCTTTAACAAACGAGCAGTACTTC. This sequence encodes CASSLPLTNEQYF.